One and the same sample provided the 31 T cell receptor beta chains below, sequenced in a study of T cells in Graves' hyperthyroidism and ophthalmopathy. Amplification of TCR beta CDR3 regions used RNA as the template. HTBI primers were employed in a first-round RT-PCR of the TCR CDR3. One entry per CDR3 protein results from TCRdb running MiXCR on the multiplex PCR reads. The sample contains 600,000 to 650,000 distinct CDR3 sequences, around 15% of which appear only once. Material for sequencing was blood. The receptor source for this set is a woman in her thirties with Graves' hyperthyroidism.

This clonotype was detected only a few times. Here the CDR3 reads CASSLDGSEETQYF. CDR3 DNA: TGCGCCAGCAGCTTGGACGGATCCGAAGAGACCCAGTACTTC. V and J are TRBV5-1 and TRBJ2-5; no firm D call. This CDR3 contains 14 residues. CDR1 SGHRS and CDR2 YFSETQ come from the germline V gene. V lost 0 bases and J lost 3, with 9 bases in between.

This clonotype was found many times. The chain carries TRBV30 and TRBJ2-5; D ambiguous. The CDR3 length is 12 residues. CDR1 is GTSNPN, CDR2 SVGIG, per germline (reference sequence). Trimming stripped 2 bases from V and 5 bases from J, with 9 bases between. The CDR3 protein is CAWSSEWETQYF. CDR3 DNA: TGTGCCTGGAGTTCCGAGTGGGAGACCCAGTACTTC.

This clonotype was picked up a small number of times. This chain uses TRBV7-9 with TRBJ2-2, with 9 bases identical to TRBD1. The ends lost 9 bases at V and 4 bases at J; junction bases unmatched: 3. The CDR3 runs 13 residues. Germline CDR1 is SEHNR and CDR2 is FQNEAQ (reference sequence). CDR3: CASGTGSTGELFF. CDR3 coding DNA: TGTGCCAGTGGGACAGGGTCCACCGGGGAGCTGTTTTTT.

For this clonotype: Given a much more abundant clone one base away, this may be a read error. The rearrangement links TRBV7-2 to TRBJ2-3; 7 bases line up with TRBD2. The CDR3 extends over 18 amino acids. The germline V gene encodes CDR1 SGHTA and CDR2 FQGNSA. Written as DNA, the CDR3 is TGTGCCAGCATCTTAGAGATCGGGGGAGGGTGGGGTACAGATACGCAGTATTTT. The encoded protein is CASILEIGGGWGTDTQYF. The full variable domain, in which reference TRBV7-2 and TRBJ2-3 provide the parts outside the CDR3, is GAGVSQSPSNKVTEKGKDVELRCDPISGHTALYWYRQSLGQGLEFLIYFQGNSAPDKSGLPSDRFSAERTGGSVSTLTIQRTQQEDSAVYLCASILEIGGGWGTDTQYFGPGTRLTVL.

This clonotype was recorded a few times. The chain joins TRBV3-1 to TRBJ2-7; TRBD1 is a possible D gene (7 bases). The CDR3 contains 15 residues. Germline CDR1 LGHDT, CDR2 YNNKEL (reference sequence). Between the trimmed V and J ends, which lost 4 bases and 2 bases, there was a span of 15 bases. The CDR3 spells CASSPVGGGPYEQYF. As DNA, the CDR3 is TGTGCCAGCAGCCCTGTAGGAGGGGGCCCCTACGAGCAGTACTTC.

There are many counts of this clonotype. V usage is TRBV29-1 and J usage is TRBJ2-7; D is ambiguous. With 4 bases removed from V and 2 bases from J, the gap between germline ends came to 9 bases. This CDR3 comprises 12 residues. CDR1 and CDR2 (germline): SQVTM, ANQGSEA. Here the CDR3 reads CSVVGPTYEQYF. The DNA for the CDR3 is TGCAGCGTTGTAGGGCCAACCTACGAGCAGTACTTC.

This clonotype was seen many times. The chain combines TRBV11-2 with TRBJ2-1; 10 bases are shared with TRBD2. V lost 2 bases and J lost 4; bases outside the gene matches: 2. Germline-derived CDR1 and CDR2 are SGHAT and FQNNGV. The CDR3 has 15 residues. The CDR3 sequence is CASSLTSGVYNEQFF. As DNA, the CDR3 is TGTGCCAGCAGCTTAACTAGCGGGGTTTACAATGAGCAGTTCTTC.

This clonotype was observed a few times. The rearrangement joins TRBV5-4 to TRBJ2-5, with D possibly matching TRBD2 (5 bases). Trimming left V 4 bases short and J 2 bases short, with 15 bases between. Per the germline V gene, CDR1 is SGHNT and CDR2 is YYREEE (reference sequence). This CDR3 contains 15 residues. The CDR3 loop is CASSMKSGGQETQYF. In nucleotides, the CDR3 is TGTGCCAGCAGCATGAAATCAGGCGGGCAAGAGACCCAGTACTTC. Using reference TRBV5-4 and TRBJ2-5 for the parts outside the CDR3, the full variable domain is ETGVTQSPTHLIKTRGQQVTLRCSSQSGHNTVSWYQQALGQGPQFIFQYYREEENGRGNFPPRFSGLQFPNYSSELNVNALELDDSALYLCASSMKSGGQETQYFGPGTRLLVL.

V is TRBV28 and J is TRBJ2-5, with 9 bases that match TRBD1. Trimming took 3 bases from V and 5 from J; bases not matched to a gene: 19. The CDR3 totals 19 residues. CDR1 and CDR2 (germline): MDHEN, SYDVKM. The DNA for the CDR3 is TGTGCCAGCAGTTTTCCGTCCGGGACAGGGCATGTGGGGTGGGAGACCCAGTACTTC. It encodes CASSFPSGTGHVGWETQYF.

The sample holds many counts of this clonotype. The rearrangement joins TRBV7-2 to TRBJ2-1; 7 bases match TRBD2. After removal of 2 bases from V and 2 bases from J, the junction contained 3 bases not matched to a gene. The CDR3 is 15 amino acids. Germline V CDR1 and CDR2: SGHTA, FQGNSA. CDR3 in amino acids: CASSLNGGAYNEQFF. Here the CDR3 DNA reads TGTGCCAGCAGCTTAAATGGGGGGGCCTACAATGAGCAGTTCTTC.

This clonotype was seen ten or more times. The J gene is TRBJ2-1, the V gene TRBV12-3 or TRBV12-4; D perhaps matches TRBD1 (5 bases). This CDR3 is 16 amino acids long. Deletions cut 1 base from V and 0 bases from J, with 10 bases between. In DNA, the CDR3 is TGTGCCAGCAGTTTAGGACAGTCGAACTCCTACAATGAGCAGTTCTTC. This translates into CASSLGQSNSYNEQFF.

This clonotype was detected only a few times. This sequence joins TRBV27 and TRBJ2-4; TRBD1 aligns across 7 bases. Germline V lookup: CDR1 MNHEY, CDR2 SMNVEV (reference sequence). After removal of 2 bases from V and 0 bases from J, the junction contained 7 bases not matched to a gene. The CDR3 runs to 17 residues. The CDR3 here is CASSLSEGAIAKNIQYF. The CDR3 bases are TGTGCCAGCAGTTTAAGTGAGGGGGCAATAGCCAAAAACATTCAGTACTTC.

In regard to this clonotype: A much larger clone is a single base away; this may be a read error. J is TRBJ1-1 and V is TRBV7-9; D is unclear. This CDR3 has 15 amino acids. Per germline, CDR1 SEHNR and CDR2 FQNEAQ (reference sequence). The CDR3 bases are TGTGCCACCAGCTTAGGTTTCCAGAGGAACACTGAAGCTTTCTTT. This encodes CATSLGFQRNTEAFF.

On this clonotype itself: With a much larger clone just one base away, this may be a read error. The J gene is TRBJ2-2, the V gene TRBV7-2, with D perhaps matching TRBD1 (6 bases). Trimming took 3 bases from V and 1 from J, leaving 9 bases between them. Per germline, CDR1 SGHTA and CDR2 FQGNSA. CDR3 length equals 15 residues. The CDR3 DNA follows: TGTGCCAGCAGCTTTACAGGGAGGAACACCGGGGAGCTGTTTTTT. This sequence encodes CASSFTGRNTGELFF.

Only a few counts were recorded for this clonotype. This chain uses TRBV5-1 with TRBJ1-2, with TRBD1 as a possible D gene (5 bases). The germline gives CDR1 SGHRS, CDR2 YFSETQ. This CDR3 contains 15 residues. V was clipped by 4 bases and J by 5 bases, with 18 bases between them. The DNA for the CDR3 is TGCGCCAGCAGCGCGGGATCCTTGGGGCCTTATGGCTACACCTTC. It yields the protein CASSAGSLGPYGYTF.

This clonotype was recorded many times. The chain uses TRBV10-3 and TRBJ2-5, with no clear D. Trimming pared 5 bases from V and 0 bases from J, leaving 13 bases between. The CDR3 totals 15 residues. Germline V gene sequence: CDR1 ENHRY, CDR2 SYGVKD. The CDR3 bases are TGTGCCATCAGTAACCCGCGTAAGGACCAAGAGACCCAGTACTTC. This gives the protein CAISNPRKDQETQYF.

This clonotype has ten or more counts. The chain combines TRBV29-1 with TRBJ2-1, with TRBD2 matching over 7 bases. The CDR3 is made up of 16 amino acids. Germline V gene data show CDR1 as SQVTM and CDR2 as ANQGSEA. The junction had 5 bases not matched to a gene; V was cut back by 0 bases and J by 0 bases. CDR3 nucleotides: TGCAGCGTTGAAGACCCCGGGAGGCGCTCCTACAATGAGCAGTTCTTC. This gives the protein CSVEDPGRRSYNEQFF.

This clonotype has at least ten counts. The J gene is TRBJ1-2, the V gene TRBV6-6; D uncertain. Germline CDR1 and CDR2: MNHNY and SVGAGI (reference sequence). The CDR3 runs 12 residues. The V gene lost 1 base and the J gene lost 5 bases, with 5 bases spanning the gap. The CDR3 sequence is CASSYLGYGYTF. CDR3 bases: TGTGCCAGCAGTTACTTGGGGTATGGCTACACCTTC.

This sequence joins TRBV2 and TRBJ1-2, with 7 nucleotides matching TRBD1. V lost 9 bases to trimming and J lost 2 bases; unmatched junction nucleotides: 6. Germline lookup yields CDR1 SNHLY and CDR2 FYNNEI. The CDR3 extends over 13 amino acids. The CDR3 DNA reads TGTGCCAGACAGGGGAAACAGAACTATGGCTACACCTTC. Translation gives CARQGKQNYGYTF.

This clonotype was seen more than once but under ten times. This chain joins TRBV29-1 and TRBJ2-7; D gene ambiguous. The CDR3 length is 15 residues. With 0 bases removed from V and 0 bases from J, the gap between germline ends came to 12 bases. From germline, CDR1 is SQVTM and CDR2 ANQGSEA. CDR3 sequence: CSVEDRAGLSYEQYF. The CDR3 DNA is TGCAGCGTTGAAGATCGAGCCGGCCTCTCCTACGAGCAGTACTTC.

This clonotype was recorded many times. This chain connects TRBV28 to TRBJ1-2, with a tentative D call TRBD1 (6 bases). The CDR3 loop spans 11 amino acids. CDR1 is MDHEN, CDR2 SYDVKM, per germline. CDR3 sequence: CASRDINGYTF. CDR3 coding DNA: TGTGCGTCCCGGGACATTAATGGCTACACCTTC.

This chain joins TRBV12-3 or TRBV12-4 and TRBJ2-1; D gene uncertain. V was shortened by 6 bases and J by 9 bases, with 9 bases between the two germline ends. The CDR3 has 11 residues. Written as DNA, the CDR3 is TGTGCCAGCAGCCGTACCAGTGAGCAGTTCTTC. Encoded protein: CASSRTSEQFF.

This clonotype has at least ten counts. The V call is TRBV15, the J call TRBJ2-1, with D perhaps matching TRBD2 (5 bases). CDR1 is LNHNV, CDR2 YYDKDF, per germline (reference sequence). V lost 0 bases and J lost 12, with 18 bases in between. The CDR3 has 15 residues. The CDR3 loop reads CATSRDTSQASRQFF. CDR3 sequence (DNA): TGTGCCACCAGCAGAGATACATCCCAAGCTAGCCGGCAGTTCTTC.

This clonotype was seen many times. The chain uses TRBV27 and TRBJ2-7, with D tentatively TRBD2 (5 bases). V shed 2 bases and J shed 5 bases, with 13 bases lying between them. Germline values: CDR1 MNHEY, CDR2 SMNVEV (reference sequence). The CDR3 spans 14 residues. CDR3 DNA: TGTGCCAGCAGTTTAGAGTCTAGCTGGGACGAGCAGTACTTC. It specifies CASSLESSWDEQYF.

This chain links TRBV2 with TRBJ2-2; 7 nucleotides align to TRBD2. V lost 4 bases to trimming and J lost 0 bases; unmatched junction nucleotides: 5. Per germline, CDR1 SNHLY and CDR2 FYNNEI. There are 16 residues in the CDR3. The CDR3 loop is CASSALAVTNTGELFF. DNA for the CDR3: TGTGCCAGCAGTGCTCTAGCGGTCACGAACACCGGGGAGCTGTTTTTT.

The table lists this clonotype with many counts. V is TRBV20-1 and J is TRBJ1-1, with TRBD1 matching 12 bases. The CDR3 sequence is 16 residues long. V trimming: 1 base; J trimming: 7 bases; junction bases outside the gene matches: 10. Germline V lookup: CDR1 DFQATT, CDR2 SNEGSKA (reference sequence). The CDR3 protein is CSARGVGTGGLDEAFF. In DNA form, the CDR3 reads TGCAGTGCTAGAGGAGTCGGGACAGGGGGCCTTGATGAAGCTTTCTTT.

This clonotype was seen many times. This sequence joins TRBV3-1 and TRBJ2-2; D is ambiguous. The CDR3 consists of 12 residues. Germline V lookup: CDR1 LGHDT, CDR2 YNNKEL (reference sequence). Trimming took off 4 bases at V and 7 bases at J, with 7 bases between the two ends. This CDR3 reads CASSLPFGELFF. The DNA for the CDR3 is TGTGCCAGCAGCCTTCCCTTCGGGGAGCTGTTTTTT.

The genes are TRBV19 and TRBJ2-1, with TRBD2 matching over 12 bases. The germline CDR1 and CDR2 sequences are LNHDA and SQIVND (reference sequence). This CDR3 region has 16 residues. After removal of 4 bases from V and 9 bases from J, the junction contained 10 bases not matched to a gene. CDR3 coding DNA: TGTGCCAGTAGTAGGACCGGACTAGCGGGATACGGTGAGCAGTTCTTC. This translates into CASSRTGLAGYGEQFF.

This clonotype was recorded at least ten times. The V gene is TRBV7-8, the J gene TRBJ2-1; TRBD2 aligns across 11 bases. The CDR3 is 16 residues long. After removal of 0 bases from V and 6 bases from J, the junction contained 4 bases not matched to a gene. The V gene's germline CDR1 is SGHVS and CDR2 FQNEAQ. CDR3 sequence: CASSLAYTSGGNEQFF. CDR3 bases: TGTGCCAGCAGCTTAGCGTATACTAGCGGGGGCAATGAGCAGTTCTTC.

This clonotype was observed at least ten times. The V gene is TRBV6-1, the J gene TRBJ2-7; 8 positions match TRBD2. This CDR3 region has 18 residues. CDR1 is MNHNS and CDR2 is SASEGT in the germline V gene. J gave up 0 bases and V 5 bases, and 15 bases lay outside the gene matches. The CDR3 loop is CASSSSSGSQLFSYEQYF. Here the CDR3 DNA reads TGTGCCAGCAGTTCCTCCAGCGGGAGTCAGCTGTTCTCCTACGAGCAGTACTTC.

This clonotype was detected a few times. CDR3 sequence reads: CASSYSQGGGYEQYF. The CDR3 coding sequence is TGTGCCAGCAGTTACTCACAGGGAGGGGGCTACGAGCAGTACTTC. The chain uses TRBV6-5 and TRBJ2-7; D is possibly TRBD2 (7 bases). The CDR3 totals 15 residues. V lost 0 bases to trimming and J lost 3 bases, with 12 bases between them. Per the germline V gene, CDR1 is MNHEY and CDR2 is SVGAGI.